The sequence of this T cell receptor beta chain was determined in a study of T cell changes during pregnancy in multiple sclerosis. Sequencing was performed with immunoSEQ multiplex PCR; in TCRdb, only in-frame clones are kept and a portion is missing. The sample lists about 68,000 clones, roughly nine tenths occurring once. CDR1 and CDR2 (germline): SGHTA, FQGNSA. Trimming removed 1 base from V and 4 bases from J; junction bases left unmatched: 1. The CDR3 has 14 residues. The material was peripheral blood, obtained in the second trimester of pregnancy. This chain connects TRBV7-2 to TRBJ2-5; the match to TRBD2 covers 9 bases. This receptor was taken from a female donor with multiple sclerosis, enrolled in a pregnancy study. The CDR3 sequence: CASSLGRGGETQYF. The CDR3 DNA reads TGTGCCAGCAGCTTAGGGCGGGGGGGAGAGACCCAGTACTTC.